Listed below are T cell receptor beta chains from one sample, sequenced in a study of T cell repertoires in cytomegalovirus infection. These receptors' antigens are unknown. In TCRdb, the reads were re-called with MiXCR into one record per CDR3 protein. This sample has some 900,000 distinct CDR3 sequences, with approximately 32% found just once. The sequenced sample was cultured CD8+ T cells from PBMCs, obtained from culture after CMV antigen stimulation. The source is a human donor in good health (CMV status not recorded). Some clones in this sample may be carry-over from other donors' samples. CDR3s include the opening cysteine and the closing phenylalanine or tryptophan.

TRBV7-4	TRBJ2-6	CASSYAANVLTF
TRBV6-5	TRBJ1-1	CASLEWGAYITEAFF
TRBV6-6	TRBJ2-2	CASSYTGTGELFF
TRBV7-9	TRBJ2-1	CASSPSQRGYNEQFF
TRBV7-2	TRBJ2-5	CASGGRDRFREEETQYF
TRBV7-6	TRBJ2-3	CASSKRTSGASTDTQYF
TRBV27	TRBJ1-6	CASSGPGYNSPLHF
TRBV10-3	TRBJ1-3	CAIRAERNTIYF
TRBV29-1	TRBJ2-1	CSVELVLAKGGEQFF
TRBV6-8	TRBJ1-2	CASSYSSSPGGYTF